These 29 T cell receptor beta chains came from one sample sequenced in a study of OX40 agonist ivuxolimab in advanced cancers. Sequencing used immunoSEQ multiplex PCR; TCRdb keeps in-frame clones, though not all of them. The data contain fewer than 20,000 clones, more than 85% of them seen just once; the ten biggest clones take up about 25%. Specimen: CD4+ or CD8+ T cells sorted from blood, collected in a trial of the OX40 agonist ivuxolimab. The receptor set was obtained from an adult with an advanced solid tumor such as melanoma, head and neck, liver or kidney cancer.

The chain has TRBV9 and TRBJ2-7; 9 bases line up with TRBD1. Germline CDR1 reads SGDLS; CDR2 reads YYNGEE. This CDR3 region has 16 residues. Losses at the gene ends were 2 bases for V and 4 bases for J; bases not matched to a gene: 10. DNA for the CDR3: TGTGCCAGCAGCGTTGAGGGGGGACAGGGAGTTTACGAGCAGTACTTC. It is translated as CASSVEGGQGVYEQYF.

J is TRBJ1-5 and V is TRBV27; D is uncertain. Germline V gives CDR1 MNHEY, CDR2 SMNVEV (reference sequence). Trimming removed 6 bases from V and 0 bases from J, with 9 bases in between. CDR3 length: 14 residues. The CDR3 DNA follows: TGTGCCAGCAGCCCTACAGATAGCAATCAGCCCCAGCATTTT. The encoded protein is CASSPTDSNQPQHF.

V gene TRBV19 combines with J gene TRBJ1-5, with D hard to call. Per the germline V gene, CDR1 is LNHDA and CDR2 is SQIVND (reference sequence). The CDR3 length is 13 residues. Trimming took off 1 base at V and 2 bases at J, with 3 bases between the two ends. The CDR3 loop is CASSIGRNQPQHF. CDR3 DNA sequence: TGTGCCAGTAGTATAGGACGCAATCAGCCCCAGCATTTT.

This sequence joins TRBV27 and TRBJ1-2; D not resolved. The CDR3 is made up of 13 amino acids. V lost 3 bases and J lost 2, with 7 bases in between. CDR1 is MNHEY, CDR2 SMNVEV, per germline (reference sequence). This chain's CDR3 is CASSFGQNYGYTF. The CDR3 bases are TGTGCCAGCAGTTTTGGGCAGAACTATGGCTACACCTTC.

The chain is built from TRBV7-6 and TRBJ2-7; 10 bases map to TRBD1. The CDR3 extends over 15 amino acids. Germline CDR1 SGHVS, CDR2 FNYEAQ. The V segment lost 1 base and the J segment 6 bases; nucleotides outside the gene matches: 6. The CDR3 sequence: CASSLVMTGGVEQYF. The CDR3, as DNA: TGTGCCAGCAGCTTAGTGATGACAGGGGGCGTCGAGCAGTACTTC.

The chain joins TRBV7-6 to TRBJ2-2; weak D call: TRBD2 (5 bases). CDR3 length: 14 amino acids. Germline V gene lookup returns CDR1 SGHVS and CDR2 FNYEAQ. The V end was cut by 0 bases, the J end by 8 bases, with 10 bases between. The CDR3 is CASSLASRGGELFF. As DNA, the CDR3 is TGTGCCAGCAGCTTAGCGTCCCGGGGAGGGGAGCTGTTTTTT.

V usage is TRBV6-5 and J usage is TRBJ1-5; perhaps TRBD1 as D (6 bases). The germline CDR1 and CDR2 sequences are MNHEY and SVGAGI. Trimming removed 2 bases at V and 2 bases at J, with 10 bases between. The CDR3 loop spans 15 amino acids. DNA of the CDR3: TGTGCCAGCAGTTACAGACAGGAAGGCAATCAGCCCCAGCATTTT. Encoded protein: CASSYRQEGNQPQHF.

The CDR3 DNA sequence: TGCGCCAGCAGCTTGTACGATATAACCGGGGAGCTGTTTTTT. Protein product: CASSLYDITGELFF. This chain uses TRBV5-1 with TRBJ2-2, with D hard to call. The CDR3 has 14 residues. Trimming shortened V by 1 base and J by 5 bases, and 9 bases separated the two germline ends. Per the germline V gene, CDR1 is SGHRS and CDR2 is YFSETQ.

This clone was seen a single time. This chain joins TRBV5-3 and TRBJ1-4; no definite D call. TRBV5-3 is classed as an ORF, of uncertain function. V lost 0 bases and J lost 0, with 9 bases in between. The CDR3 sequence is 16 residues long. The DNA for the CDR3 is TGTGCCAGAAGCTTGGGGCCAGGTTCAACTAATGAAAAACTGTTTTTT. This codes for CARSLGPGSTNEKLFF.

About this clone itself: It is unclear where the CDR3 begins or ends on the DNA, so no DNA is shown, and the CDR3 is as TCRdb lists it. The genes are TRBV10-2 and TRBJ2-1. From its first to its last residue, the CDR3 has 13 amino acids. Per germline, CDR1 WSHSY and CDR2 SAAADI. The chain's CDR3 is CASILESYNEQFF.

The V call is TRBV5-1, the J call TRBJ2-3, with TRBD2 as a possible D gene (5 bases). Germline CDR1 is SGHRS and CDR2 is YFSETQ. With 2 bases removed from V and 2 bases from J, the gap between germline ends came to 18 bases. The CDR3 loop spans 17 amino acids. The CDR3 here is CASSLNPGSDYTDTQYF. Here the CDR3 DNA reads TGCGCCAGCAGCTTAAACCCGGGGTCCGACTACACAGATACGCAGTATTTT.

A single count supports this clone. The rearrangement joins TRBV5-1 to TRBJ2-6, with 7 bases that match TRBD1. With 3 bases clipped from V and 3 bases from J, the junction kept 6 bases outside the gene matches. This CDR3 has 16 amino acids. The germline CDR1 and CDR2 sequences are SGHRS and YFSETQ. The CDR3 loop is CASSSQGSYGANVLTF. CDR3 bases: TGCGCCAGCAGCTCACAGGGGAGCTATGGGGCCAACGTCCTGACTTTC.

The chain links TRBV5-1 to TRBJ2-3; 9 bases fit TRBD1. Germline-derived CDR1 and CDR2 are SGHRS and YFSETQ. With 4 bases clipped from V and 2 bases from J, the junction kept 5 bases outside the gene matches. This CDR3 is built from 15 residues. CDR3 protein: CASSPWDRDTDTQYF. The CDR3 DNA reads as TGCGCCAGCAGCCCCTGGGACAGGGACACAGATACGCAGTATTTT.

This clone was observed a few times. The V call is TRBV7-9, the J call TRBJ1-5, with TRBD1 matching over 7 bases. Trimming cost V 5 bases and J 7 bases; bases outside gene matches: 11. This CDR3 spans 15 amino acids. Germline assignment: CDR1 SEHNR and CDR2 FQNEAQ (reference sequence). CDR3 in amino acids: CASSPSDREDQPQHF. The CDR3 DNA follows: TGTGCCAGCAGCCCCAGTGACAGGGAAGACCAGCCCCAGCATTTT. The full variable domain, completed using reference TRBV7-9 and TRBJ1-5, is DTGVSQNPRHKITKRGQNVTFRCDPISEHNRLYWYRQTLGQGPEFLTYFQNEAQLEKSRLLSDRFSAERPKGSFSTLEIQRTEQGDSAMYLCASSPSDREDQPQHFGDGTRLSIL.

There are a few counts of this clone. Other DNA sequences in the sample encode the same CDR3. The genes are TRBV5-1 and TRBJ1-6, with TRBD1 identical over 7 bases. Per germline, CDR1 SGHRS and CDR2 YFSETQ. V was clipped by 5 bases and J by 7 bases; unmatched bases: 15. The length of the CDR3 is 17 residues. The CDR3 reads CASRQGGGGYGNSPLHF. The CDR3, as DNA: TGCGCCAGCAGGCAGGGGGGTGGAGGGTACGGGAATTCACCCCTCCACTTT.

The chain uses TRBV27 and TRBJ1-5; possible D gene TRBD1, 6 bases. Trimming took off 5 bases at V and 6 bases at J, with 11 bases between the two ends. The length of the CDR3 is 13 residues. CDR1 and CDR2 from the germline V gene are MNHEY and SMNVEV (reference sequence). The DNA for the CDR3 is TGTGCCAGCAGTAGGCAGGGGAGTCAGCCCCAGCATTTT. This sequence encodes CASSRQGSQPQHF.

Points on this clone: Other DNA sequences from this sample encode an identical CDR3 as well. This chain connects TRBV27 to TRBJ1-4; no clear D. Germline CDR1 and CDR2: MNHEY and SMNVEV (reference sequence). The V end lost 2 bases, the J end lost 0 bases, and 13 bases lay between the germline ends. CDR3 length: 17 residues. CDR3 nucleotides: TGTGCCAGCAGTTTACGGGCGGAGACCTCAACTAATGAAAAACTGTTTTTT. It is translated as CASSLRAETSTNEKLFF.

Only one count was recorded for this clone. The rearrangement joins TRBV9 to TRBJ2-7; no reliable D call. Germline lookup yields CDR1 SGDLS and CDR2 YYNGEE. Trimming took off 0 bases at V and 1 base at J, with 8 bases between the two ends. The CDR3 sequence is 14 residues long. CDR3: CASSVEPDSYEQYF. DNA for the CDR3: TGTGCCAGCAGCGTAGAACCCGATTCCTACGAGCAGTACTTC.

V and J are TRBV6-5 and TRBJ2-7; D is perhaps TRBD1 (6 bases). Trimming pared 6 bases from V and 3 bases from J, leaving 18 bases between. The CDR3 is 15 amino acids. Germline V lookup: CDR1 MNHEY, CDR2 SVGAGI. The CDR3 here is CASSVTGSPYYEQYF. The CDR3 DNA sequence: TGTGCCAGCAGCGTGACAGGTTCTCCATACTACGAGCAGTACTTC.

As to this clone: Mismatch with germline at one junction end may stem from a read error. This chain links TRBV29-1 with TRBJ2-2; 8 nucleotides line up with TRBD2. The germline CDR1 and CDR2 sequences are SQVTM and ANQGSEA. The CDR3 is 19 residues long. The CDR3, as DNA: TGCCGCGTTGATTTTCCGGGACCGGGCGGCGCGGGGGGCACCGGGGAGCTGTTTTTT. Its protein is CRVDFPGPGGAGGTGELFF.

The gene calls are TRBV13 and TRBJ2-2; a weak D match, TRBD2 (7 bases). The CDR3 runs 17 residues. CDR1 and CDR2 from the germline V gene are PRHDT and FYEKMQ (reference sequence). The germline V and J ends were trimmed by 1 base and 2 bases, with 14 bases remaining between them. The CDR3: CASSLEGGGENTGELFF. The CDR3 DNA sequence: TGTGCCAGCAGCTTAGAAGGCGGGGGCGAAAACACCGGGGAGCTGTTTTTT.

V is TRBV5-6 and J is TRBJ2-7; D is undetermined. V was pared by 3 bases and J by 3 bases, with 7 bases between. CDR1 is SGHDT, CDR2 YYEEEE, per germline. The CDR3 is 12 residues long. In DNA form, the CDR3 reads TGTGCCAGCAGCTCTAATGACTACGAGCAGTACTTC. Its protein is CASSSNDYEQYF.

This chain links TRBV12-5 with TRBJ2-3; the D gene is possibly TRBD1 (6 bases). The CDR3 is 16 amino acids. Looked up from germline, CDR1 is LGHNT and CDR2 is FRNRAP. The V gene lost 5 bases and the J gene lost 2 bases, with 17 bases spanning the gap. This CDR3 is CASGPSSGVPTDTQYF. In DNA form, the CDR3 reads TGTGCTAGTGGTCCCTCCTCAGGGGTCCCCACAGATACGCAGTATTTT.

This clone has only a few counts. The chain links TRBV5-1 to TRBJ2-5; 10 bases are shared with TRBD2. This CDR3 is built from 16 residues. V gave up 0 bases and J gave up 4 bases; unmatched junction bases: 6. Germline CDR1 and CDR2: SGHRS and YFSETQ. The CDR3 DNA sequence: TGCGCCAGCAGCTTGGCCAGCGGGGGGGTAGGAGAGACCCAGTACTTC. It translates to CASSLASGGVGETQYF.

The chain joins TRBV28 to TRBJ2-1; the D gene is possibly TRBD1 (6 bases). There are 13 residues in the CDR3. V lost 10 bases and J 7 bases, leaving 17 bases between the germline ends. Germline CDR1 and CDR2: MDHEN and SYDVKM. The CDR3 coding sequence is TGTGCCACCATACTCGGACAGTATAATGAGCAGTTCTTC. This translates into CATILGQYNEQFF.

The chain employs TRBV5-4 and TRBJ2-2; TRBD2 is a possible D gene (7 bases). V lost 0 bases and J lost 5, with 20 bases in between. The CDR3 consists of 18 residues. From germline, CDR1 is SGHNT and CDR2 YYREEE (reference sequence). The DNA of the CDR3 is TGTGCCAGCAGCTTGGCCGTTATTCGGGGGGCTGTGACCGGGGAGCTGTTTTTT. This sequence encodes CASSLAVIRGAVTGELFF.

The gene calls are TRBV6-6 and TRBJ2-7; no clear D gene. V lost 8 bases, J lost 2 bases, and 10 bases lay in between. CDR1 is MNHNY, CDR2 SVGAGI, per germline (reference sequence). The CDR3 covers 12 residues. The CDR3 DNA reads as TGTGCCAGCGGGCTGGGAACCTACGAGCAGTACTTC. It specifies CASGLGTYEQYF.

This clone occurred once. V and J are TRBV2 and TRBJ2-7, with 9 bases identical to TRBD1. The germline gives CDR1 SNHLY, CDR2 FYNNEI. The V and J ends lost 4 bases and 3 bases, in that order; junction bases with no gene match: 7. The length of the CDR3 is 15 residues. The DNA of the CDR3 is TGTGCCAGCAGTGTTGTAGGGACAGGGTTCTACGAGCAGTACTTC. Translating gives CASSVVGTGFYEQYF.

The chain has TRBV28 and TRBJ2-7, with D possibly being TRBD1 (5 bases). Germline-derived CDR1 and CDR2 are MDHEN and SYDVKM. This CDR3 region has 14 residues. V was clipped by 4 bases and J by 0 bases, with 10 bases between them. CDR3 loop: CASSYGASSYEQYF. For the CDR3, the DNA is TGTGCCAGCAGTTATGGGGCTAGCTCCTACGAGCAGTACTTC.